This TCR beta chain stems from a study of cytomegalovirus exposure and HLA in healthy donors. V gave up 1 base and J gave up 1 base, with 8 bases separating them. CDR3 size: 15 residues. The germline V gene has CDR1 SGHTA and CDR2 FQGNSA. Each of the donors was a healthy bone marrow donor. As regards this clone: The sample contains more than one DNA sequence encoding this CDR3.

Primers for the PCR totalled 60 Vbeta and 13 Jbeta. Repertoires were generated with immunoSEQ multiplex PCR, while TCRdb's copy carries only in-frame clones and drops some. The table lists about 190,000 clones, roughly 77% of them singletons, with approximately 2.8% in the top ten. This chain links TRBV7-2 with TRBJ1-5, with TRBD1 as a possible D gene (5 bases). Sample: PBMCs. The source of this sequence is a woman aged 25 to 39 in good health and CMV-seropositive. The CDR3 spells CASSLGQWSNQPQHF. CDR3 nucleotide sequence: TGTGCCAGCAGCTTAGGACAGTGGAGCAATCAGCCCCAGCATTTT. The variable domain in full, with the rest retrieved from reference TRBV7-2 and TRBJ1-5, is GAGVSQSPSNKVTEKGKDVELRCDPISGHTALYWYRQSLGQGLEFLIYFQGNSAPDKSGLPSDRFSAERTGGSVSTLTIQRTQQEDSAVYLCASSLGQWSNQPQHFGDGTRLSIL.